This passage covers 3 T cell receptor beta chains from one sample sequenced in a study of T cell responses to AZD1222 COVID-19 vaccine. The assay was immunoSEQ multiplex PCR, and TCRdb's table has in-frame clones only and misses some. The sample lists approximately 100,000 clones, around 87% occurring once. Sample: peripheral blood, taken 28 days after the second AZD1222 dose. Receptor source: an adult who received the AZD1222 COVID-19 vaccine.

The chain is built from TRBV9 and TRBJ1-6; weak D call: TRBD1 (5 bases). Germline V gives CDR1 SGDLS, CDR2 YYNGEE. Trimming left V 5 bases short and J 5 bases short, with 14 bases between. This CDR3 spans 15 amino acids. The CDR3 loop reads CASRSTGGDNSPLHF. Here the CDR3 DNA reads TGTGCCAGCAGGTCAACCGGGGGGGATAATTCACCCCTCCACTTT.

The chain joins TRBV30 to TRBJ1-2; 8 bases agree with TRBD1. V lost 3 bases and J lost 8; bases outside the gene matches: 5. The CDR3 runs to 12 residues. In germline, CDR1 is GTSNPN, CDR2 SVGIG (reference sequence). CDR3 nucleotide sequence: TGTGCCTGGAGCCCACAGGGGGGCGGCTACACCTTC. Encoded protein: CAWSPQGGGYTF.

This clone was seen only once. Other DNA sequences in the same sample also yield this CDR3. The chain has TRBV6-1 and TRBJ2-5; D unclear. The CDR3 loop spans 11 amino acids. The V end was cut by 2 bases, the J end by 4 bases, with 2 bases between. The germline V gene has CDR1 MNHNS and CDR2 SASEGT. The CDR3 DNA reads TGTGCCAGCAGTGAACTAGAGACCCAGTACTTC. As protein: CASSELETQYF.